These T cell receptor beta chains were read from a single sample in a study of OX40 agonist ivuxolimab in advanced cancers. The assay was immunoSEQ multiplex PCR, and TCRdb's table has in-frame clones only and misses some. The data contain 52,000 or so clones, over 75% of them singletons. Source: CD4+ or CD8+ T cells sorted from blood, taken in a trial of the OX40 agonist ivuxolimab. All receptors derive from an adult with an advanced solid tumor such as melanoma, head and neck, liver or kidney cancer. Each CDR3 is given without its conserved first and last residue. Only some rows state a clone size, as once, few, many or a class for expanded clones.

v_call clone_size cdr3_aa
TRBV9 . ASSVGLGSETQY
TRBV27 . ASSLGTVPSDTQY
TRBV28 . ASNGNYEQY
TRBV4-1 . ASSQEAPSGGAGEQF
TRBV19 . ASSSGPGGNTEAF
TRBV12-5 . ASGTGTGYHEQY
TRBV12-5 . ASGSQGSMQPQH
TRBV7-8 . ASSPEGTGVAPQH
TRBV27 . ASSLRGQGKSPLH
TRBV28 . ASGEGTYTGELF
TRBV5-1 . ASSPGPGTEAF
TRBV6-5 . ASSYEKGSTNEKLF
TRBV18 . ASSPGTEHGYT
TRBV30 . AWSDSWGPTEAF
TRBV2 . ASSEVAGQGYQPQH
TRBV23-1 few ASSQSKLRQGAAEQY
TRBV27 . ASSLNREETQY
TRBV19 . ASSIGTGSIYNEKLF
TRBV6-1 . ASSVTGYEQY
TRBV5-6 . ASSYDNPETQY
TRBV27 . ASSNPGTGEKLF
TRBV19 . ASSRALQGDTQY
TRBV18 . ASSSGGQGRETQY
TRBV5-1 . ASSRDRGGSNEKLF
TRBV6-5 . ASSYDWDSDEQY
TRBV27 . ASSLSGGVHLH
TRBV18 . ASSPTSEIGYEQY
TRBV6-1 few ASRDPDIAYEQY
TRBV7-8 . ASSARQGSTEAF
TRBV10-2 . ASAWTGDEQY
TRBV19 . ASKEGSEQY
TRBV11-2 . ASSLGLAGDNEQF
TRBV18 . ASSLRGTDGSQY
TRBV18 once ASSPDRLNQPQH
TRBV7-2 . ASSRQSNQPQH
TRBV4-1 . ASSHLGQGRADTQY
TRBV9 . ASSVGYSNQPQH
TRBV19 . ASSHSGGRSHQPQH
TRBV5-1 . ASSLGSGQGTYEQY
TRBV30 . AWSVFGLAGTDTQY
TRBV4-2 . ASSQMDTQY
TRBV7-2 . ASSPSGLGEQY
TRBV6-1 . ASSVLNFGPQH
TRBV6-5 . ASSYRGGAANEQF
TRBV28 . ASRYDSYGYT
TRBV11-3 . ASSSGLAGLTGELF
TRBV4-2 . ASSQDLTLRQPQH
TRBV15 . ATSRDNQGSADTQY
TRBV2 . ASSEVGEGGYT